The sequence of this T cell receptor beta chain was determined in a study of beta chain features in type 1 diabetes. Overall study context: Healthy donors resembled patients in age, gender and cell yields. General study results and limits: A greater similarity of naive, central memory and Treg TCRB repertoires was seen among patients than among healthy donors. Shortening that was moderate but significant affected the TCRB CDR3s of Type 1 diabetes patients in all four CD4+ subsets. Individuals with type 1 diabetes displayed fewer insertions and more deletions at VDJ junctions.

Reverse transcribing all isolated RNA meant expressed TCRB transcripts were sequenced. Libraries were prepared by immunoSEQ multiplex PCR; TCRdb keeps only in-frame clonotypes and omits some of them. The sample includes 95,000 to 110,000 clones, under 30% of them seen just once. This clone has only a few counts. The antigen is not known. V was clipped by 5 bases and J by 4 bases, with 18 bases between them. Germline V gene sequence: CDR1 LNHDA, CDR2 SQIVND (reference sequence). This CDR3 comprises 16 residues. This TCR came from a woman aged 18-29 years with type 1 diabetes. The genes are TRBV19 and TRBJ1-5, with a tentative D call TRBD1 (6 bases). Sequenced sample: central memory CD4+ T cells from blood. CDR3 loop: CASSPLSGTRNQPQHF. The CDR3 bases are TGTGCCAGTAGTCCTTTGTCCGGGACAAGGAATCAGCCCCAGCATTTT.